The T cell receptor (beta chain) under discussion was sequenced for a study of tumor T cells in aggressive B-cell lymphoma. This table comes from immunoSEQ multiplex PCR, and its TCRdb copy is limited to in-frame clones, with some not included. The sample contains around 680 clones, approximately 83% of which appear only once. The V end lost 0 bases, the J end lost 0 bases, and 9 bases lay between the germline ends. Germline V gene data show CDR1 as SGHDT and CDR2 as YYEEEE. This CDR3 comprises 15 residues. The V and J genes are TRBV5-6 and TRBJ1-2; a weak D match, TRBD1 (5 bases). This receptor was obtained from an adult with diffuse large B cell lymphoma. Sequenced input: tumor tissue. The CDR3 nucleotides read TGTGCCAGCAGCTTGGGAGACAGAACTAACTATGGCTACACCTTC. Its translation is CASSLGDRTNYGYTF.